These 10 T cell receptor beta chains were sequenced from one sample in a study of neoadjuvant nivolumab and ipilimumab in lung cancer. The protocol was immunoSEQ multiplex PCR, while the TCRdb copy is restricted to in-frame clones and leaves out a portion. The repertoire consists of about 7,000 clones, with over 80% occurring once and the leading ten covering about 5%. This material consisted of tumor tissue, taken after neoadjuvant nivolumab, alone or with ipilimumab, at or shortly before surgery. Every receptor here comes from an adult with non-small cell lung cancer.

This clone was seen just once. The chain combines TRBV7-9 with TRBJ2-7, with 7 positions matching TRBD1. V trimming: 2 bases; J trimming: 3 bases; junction bases outside the gene matches: 4. Germline lookup yields CDR1 SEHNR and CDR2 FQNEAQ (reference sequence). CDR3 length: 14 residues. The CDR3: CASSLSRDSYEQYF. The CDR3 coding sequence is TGTGCCAGCAGCTTATCCCGGGACAGCTACGAGCAGTACTTC.

This rearrangement joins TRBV5-1 to TRBJ2-7; 7 positions match TRBD2. Germline CDR1 and CDR2: SGHRS and YFSETQ. The J segment lost 4 bases and the V segment lost 5 bases, leaving 18 bases of the junction unmatched. The CDR3 runs 17 residues. This CDR3 reads CASRGGGANGGSYEQYF. DNA of the CDR3: TGCGCCAGCAGAGGCGGGGGAGCCAACGGGGGATCTTACGAGCAGTACTTC.

This chain connects TRBV2 to TRBJ1-6, with D unclear. Germline V gives CDR1 SNHLY, CDR2 FYNNEI. The length of the CDR3 is 14 residues. V lost 2 bases, J lost 7 bases, and 9 bases lay in between. CDR3 protein: CASSEQTVNSPLHF. The CDR3 coding sequence is TGTGCCAGCAGTGAACAAACCGTGAATTCACCCCTCCACTTT.

This chain links TRBV5-1 with TRBJ1-5; perhaps TRBD1 as D (6 bases). The CDR3 extends over 14 amino acids. The V and J ends lost 5 bases and 3 bases respectively, with 12 bases between them. Germline V CDR1 and CDR2: SGHRS, YFSETQ. CDR3 DNA sequence: TGCGCCAGCAGACCACAGGGTCCCAATCAGCCCCAGCATTTT. Translated, it gives CASRPQGPNQPQHF.

J is TRBJ2-2 and V is TRBV16; TRBD2 might be the D (6 bases). Deletions cut 4 bases from V and 4 bases from J, with 10 bases between. The CDR3 contains 14 residues. The germline gives CDR1 KGHSY, CDR2 FQNENV. CDR3 residues: CASSLLGSTGELFF. For the CDR3, the DNA is TGTGCCAGCAGCCTCCTCGGGAGCACCGGGGAGCTGTTTTTT.

This rearrangement joins TRBV9 to TRBJ2-2, with 8 bases lining up with TRBD1. The CDR3 extends over 15 amino acids. Germline CDR1 is SGDLS and CDR2 is YYNGEE. The junction had 2 bases not matched to a gene; V was cut back by 2 bases and J by 2 bases. CDR3 sequence (DNA): TGTGCCAGCAGCGTTGGGACAGGAAACACCGGGGAGCTGTTTTTT. Its translation: CASSVGTGNTGELFF.

This clone was counted once. This chain connects TRBV9 to TRBJ2-1; a possible D gene is TRBD1 (5 bases). Trimming left V 1 base short and J 6 bases short, with 14 bases between. Germline values: CDR1 SGDLS, CDR2 YYNGEE. The CDR3 consists of 15 residues. CDR3 amino acids: CASSVSGSPFNEQFF. DNA for the CDR3: TGTGCCAGCAGCGTATCAGGGTCCCCTTTCAATGAGCAGTTCTTC.

Of note for this clone: One junction end does not reproduce the germline sequence, and a read error may be involved. The chain is built from TRBV2 and TRBJ1-2; D is unresolved. This CDR3 is built from 14 residues. Germline V gene sequence: CDR1 SNHLY, CDR2 FYNNEI. In nucleotides, the CDR3 is TGTGCCAGCACTGAACTGACTGCCAACTATGGCTACACCTTC. Translated: CASTELTANYGYTF.

The chain couples TRBV14 to TRBJ2-7, with a tentative D call TRBD2 (6 bases). Germline lookup yields CDR1 SGHDN and CDR2 FVKESK. This CDR3 region has 16 residues. V lost 4 bases and J lost 6, with 22 bases in between. The CDR3: CASSLGTPAGAGEQYF. The CDR3, as DNA: TGTGCCAGCAGCCTCGGGACCCCGGCCGGAGCGGGCGAGCAGTACTTC.

The chain employs TRBV4-2 and TRBJ1-1; D may be TRBD1 (5 bases). Germline-derived CDR1 and CDR2 are LGHNA and YNFKEQ. V was cut by 4 bases and J by 1 base, with 10 bases left in between. The CDR3 length is 14 residues. For the CDR3, the DNA is TGTGCCAGCAGCCTCCTGGGGCCGAACACTGAAGCTTTCTTT. Amino acid sequence: CASSLLGPNTEAFF.